This TCR beta chain was sequenced during a study of cytotoxic CD8 clonotypes in ibrutinib-treated CLL (dated by TCRdb to about 2021). For context, the study as a whole: The cohort was composed of some twelve relapsed/refractory and roughly 16 treatment-naive patients; IGHV unmutated status was identified in roughly 18 patients. Cryopreserved peripheral blood mononuclear cells were collected before treatment, at response, and at either disease progression or sustained remission. On average, each sample yielded 255,043 productive templates and roughly 95,000 productive rearrangements. Longitudinal samples were available for about 30% of the roughly 86 trial participants. Responses were partial in some 24 patients and complete in 2; after median around 65 months follow-up, roughly 15 stayed in remission and about 12 progressed. Response samples were taken after a median of approximately eleven months on treatment, ranging from roughly 6 to 36 months. The paper's findings and limits, for the study overall: Sustained-remission and progressing patients did not have matched sampling times, and lymph node repertoires were not examined. Public clonotypes were rare and either shrank or stayed stable during treatment, and the rise in clonality at ibrutinib response reflected expansion of private clonotypes. An increase in clonality was observed at ibrutinib response, with clonality remaining stable during sustained remission and falling back toward baseline at progression. At baseline, clonality was higher than in age-matched healthy donors and showed a strong correlation with circulating CD8+ T-cell counts.

For TCR beta library preparation, about 2 micrograms of genomic DNA were isolated from cryopreserved PBMCs. High-throughput TCR beta sequencing was performed on longitudinal blood samples from CLL patients receiving ibrutinib monotherapy. The patients were enrolled in a single-center, open-label phase 2 trial of ibrutinib monotherapy. As for this clone: The antigen it binds to is not known. No qualities accompany the bases; no much larger clone lies one base away.

The germline V gene provides CDR1 SGHAT and CDR2 FQNNGV. The CDR3, cysteine through phenylalanine, is 15 amino acids long. The read is trimmed to its CDR3 DNA, 45 bases read in frame from base 1. The junction shows trimming of 0 bases on V and 6 bases on J, plus 11 bases between the germline ends. Each clonotype received, on average, 10x coverage in deep resolution sequencing performed on a MiSeq, where the target depth lay between 1 in 1 million and 1 in 200,000 T cells. The immunoSEQ hsTCRB Kit was used to generate the TCR beta libraries. The authors processed their data as follows. Data were analyzed with ImmunoSEQ Data Assistant and ImmunoSEQ Analyzer, with V, D and J genes assigned per IMGT definitions. Clonality was computed as one minus normalized Shannon entropy of productive rearrangement frequencies, ranging from 0 to 1. Only overrepresented clonotypes making up at least 0.05% of each patient's repertoire were included in the public clonotype analysis. Repertoires from some 13 age-matched healthy donors in immuneACCESS were used as clonality controls. Imported from immuneACCESS, the table was reduced by TCRdb to in-frame sequences with V and J called. These copies leave out some clones; in studies compared against another copy, an unresolved V gene accounts for under half, and the cause of the remainder is not known. V and J calls and clone size are copied from that table; D and trimming were computed from the DNA. For this sample there are 14,000 or so clones; around 60% appear just once. The ten largest clones capture roughly two fifths of the sample.

The sample in question was PBMCs, obtained before ibrutinib treatment. Here the chain combines TRBV11-2 and TRBJ1-4, with the D gene not clear enough to name. The source of this sequence is a human donor with chronic lymphocytic leukemia. The CDR3 has the sequence CASSLDLGRDEKLFF. The nucleotide sequence is given as TGTGCCAGCAGCTTAGATCTTGGTCGGGATGAAAAACTGTTTTTT.